This T cell receptor beta chain appears in the sequencing data of a study of blood T cell repertoires in COVID-19 (TCRdb year 2020). Looking at the study overall: Samples from collaborators originated in the United States, Italy and Spain and spanned both the acute and convalescent phases of COVID-19. The prospective study material was composed of cDNA or gDNA derived from T cells, B-cell-depleted T cells, or PBMCs. Subjects who had been exposed to COVID-19, were actively infected with it, or had recovered from it provided the deeply sampled blood TCRbeta repertoires that made up the dataset. A freely available public database, intended as a resource for researchers studying the immune response to SARS-CoV-2, is where the repertoires were released. Samples came from the ongoing ImmuneRACE study (first 160 participants) plus 1,254 subjects from 6 global collaborators. Sample metadata almost always included a de-identified subject ID, COVID-19 status, age in years and sex. HLA class I and class II types, where available, came from metadata supplied by the sample provider rather than from assay-based typing.

TCRbeta CDR3 regions were amplified from genomic DNA by means of the immunoSEQ Assay, a bias-controlled multiplex PCR. Concerning the study's data processing: The number of nucleated cells in each sample was estimated by amplification of reference gene primers within the assay. Sequence reads were collapsed and filtered to measure the absolute abundance of every unique TCRbeta CDR3 rearrangement. For each sample, productive Simpson clonality was calculated as the square root of Simpson's diversity index across productive rearrangements. Imported from immuneACCESS, the table was reduced by TCRdb to in-frame sequences with V and J called. These copies leave out some clones; in studies compared against another copy, an unresolved V gene accounts for under half, and the cause of the remainder is not known. The V and J calls and the clone size are those of that table, but D and trimming were determined from the DNA. The sample includes 310,000 or so clones, with around 90% observed a single time. 0.9% to 1.2% of the sample comes from the top ten.

V is cut by 0 bases and J by 2 bases, and the space between the germline ends is 8 bases. CDR1 and CDR2 were assigned from the germline V gene (reference sequence) as LGHDT and YNNKEL. The CDR3, cysteine through phenylalanine, is 15 amino acids long. Only the CDR3 region is kept as DNA, spanning 45 bases read in frame from base 1. To note about this clone: Its antigen target is currently unknown. There are no base qualities to consult, and no much larger clone falls within one base.

Participants in the prospective study were aged roughly 18 to 95 years, lived in about two dozen United States geographic areas, and enrolled through a virtual design. In the prospective study, cohorts were assigned on the basis of participant-reported clinical history obtained from a screening survey and a study questionnaire. For ImmuneRACE Cohort 3, a participant was defined as recovered based on two consecutive negative NP/OP PCR tests, clearance by a healthcare professional, or resolution of symptoms. Mobile phlebotomists in the prospective study collected whole blood, serum and a nasopharyngeal or oropharyngeal swab from every participant. Over a roughly two-month period, participants in the prospective study had the option of providing additional blood draws and questionnaires. Blood samples from the prospective study were shipped frozen or at room temperature prior to DNA extraction. The investigation overall reported the following: Clinical and demographic metadata were provided uncurated, with the amount varying by source and participant.

Recombination joined TRBV3-1 (or the pseudogene TRBV3-2) with TRBJ1-5, with TRBD1 perhaps the D gene, on 6 matching bases. Sequencing input: PBMCs or T cells enriched from blood (not recorded which). This TCR derives from a woman aged 25 to 45 who had recovered from COVID-19. The nucleotides are TGTGCCAGCAGCCAAGAAGGGGGAGGCAATCAGCCCCAGCATTTT. Its coded protein is CASSQEGGGNQPQHF.